The T cell receptor (beta chain) under discussion was sequenced for a study of cytomegalovirus exposure and HLA in healthy donors (dated by TCRdb to about 2017). Background on the whole study: An earlier analysis of several hundred of the donors reported about 260 Gb of sequence data and approximately 120 million unique TCR beta sequences obtained from some 170 million T cells. An early release covering some 640 HLA-typed donors comprised approximately 290 gigabases of sequencing data and tens of millions of unique TCR sequences. Among the approximately 400 genotyped donors, about 83% belonged to the genetic ancestry cluster associated with self-reported Caucasian donors. The aim of the study was to test whether cataloging public T cell receptors could identify signatures of past pathogen exposure. The study used immunosequencing to profile the T cell repertoires of 600 to 850 subjects and linked those repertoires to cytomegalovirus serostatus. Besides the first cohort of roughly 700 subjects, a separate validation cohort made up of over 95 different subjects was used. To predict cytomegalovirus infection status, the study combined high-throughput TCR immunosequencing, statistical association of individual TCRs with disease status, and machine learning. A later analysis re-analyzed previously published TCR beta repertoires from approximately 670 donors and added high-resolution HLA genotyping to study TCR occurrence patterns. In the later analysis, no new phenotypic data were used to find candidate immune exposures; instead, reliance was placed on TCR beta sequences and their occurrence across donors. An earlier analysis of around 580 of the donors used high-throughput TCR beta sequencing to judge whether each TCR beta V gene segment behaved as functional or pseudogenic. Alongside the repertoire data, information on donor age, sex, ethnicity and CMV serostatus was compiled. In a later genetic analysis, genome-wide SNP genotypes for about three fifths of the roughly 670 donors were used, and that subset was treated as a discovery cohort. All discovery cohort repertoires had been generated on a single sequencing platform. Class I and class II HLA loci were covered by the typing at four-digit resolution. The number of donors typed differed by locus, with 629-630 for A, B, C, DRB1 and DQB1, around 500 for DQA1, 600 to 610 for DPA1, and around 450 for DPB1. Because of strong linkage in the cohort, five DR-DQ haplotypes were treated as single units for association and clustering. Among around 400 genotyped donors of the cohort, an average of approximately 240,000 unique TCR beta nucleotide sequences was sequenced per donor, of which about 19% were non-productive.

The paper's findings and limits, for the study overall: HLA typing was unavailable for some donors at each locus, so association tests used only the typed subset. Most CMV-associated TCR beta chains appeared to be HLA-restricted in a later analysis, and the HLA associations seemed to be driven largely by CMV exposure. In the study, 164 TCR beta chains were listed as associated with cytomegalovirus. Strong co-occurrence of HLA alleles, especially DR and DQ, made assigning TCR associations to individual alleles difficult. It was suggested by the authors that the approach could potentially be generalized to other disease states and immunological phenotypes. In vitro tests confirmed that a few of the cytomegalovirus-associated TCR beta chains recognize cytomegalovirus antigens. According to a later analysis, parvovirus B19, influenza, CMV and Epstein-Barr virus appeared linked to several top co-occurrence clusters. According to a later analysis, TCR association rates differed among HLA loci, with DRB1 alleles showing the most associated TCRs and HLA-C alleles showing the fewest. In a later genetic analysis, fewer N-insertions in productive TCRs were reported among donors in an Asian-associated ancestry cluster than the roughly 640-donor mean. The only immune exposure information available for the cohort was CMV serostatus. A further reported finding was that TCR beta sequences accurately predicted the HLA-A and HLA-B alleles for most subjects in the first cohort. An earlier analysis of approximately 600 of the donors showed that most TCR beta V segments appeared in productive rearrangements either about 87% or about 30% of the time, which broadly matched IMGT annotations. Correlated functional status among segregating V segments might be attributable to linkage disequilibrium, but an unknown experimental factor could not be ruled out. At a false discovery rate of 0.05, a later analysis linked around 15,000 TCR beta sequences to specific HLA alleles. In a later genetic analysis, a missense DCLRE1C variant was associated with V-gene and J-gene trimming of TCR beta chains, and the association was replicated in an independent cohort. A cluster of highly shared sequence variants was judged likely to be a technical artifact of the sequencing pipeline. Sequencing depth was assumed to be roughly uniform across donors in the presence/absence analyses, though that assumption may not hold. The 87-base-pair reads could not distinguish some IMGT-functional V segments, including TRBV6-2 and TRBV6-3, so those segments were excluded. Roughly 15 rarely observed V segments, including chromosome 9 orphons, were excluded from the earlier analysis of almost 600 of the donors because counts were too low. This cohort had only TCR beta chains sequenced, and the lack of alpha or paired-chain data limited which features could be detected. The classifier was reported to diagnose cytomegalovirus status with high specificity and sensitivity in both the original and validation cohorts. Across donors, most TCR sequences were observed very rarely, whereas some public TCRs were present in many individuals. A later analysis found that HLA-associated TCR beta chains were more clonally expanded and had lower generation probabilities than equally common non-associated chains.

With regard to this clone: It lacks a known antigen. Base quality data are lacking; no much larger clone is found one base away.

The cohort consisted of approximately 670 healthy bone marrow donors. Cohort members were all nominally healthy when sampled, although unrecorded immune exposures were likely present. The donor tested CMV seronegative and was one of the 352 seronegative cohort members. A peripheral blood sample was collected from each donor, and TCR beta sequencing was performed on peripheral blood mononuclear cells. The Qiagen DNeasy Blood Extraction Kit was used to extract genomic DNA from the blood cell samples. V was cut back by 5 bases and J by 0 bases, leaving a gap of 7 bases between them. The CDR3 holds 13 amino acids from the cysteine to the phenylalanine. Kept here is only the CDR3 DNA, which spans 39 bases and is read in frame from base 1. In the germline V gene, CDR1 corresponds to MDHEN and CDR2 to SYDVKM. Libraries were prepared through the immunoSEQ multiplex PCR assay. A mixture of 60 forward primers for TCR Vbeta segments and 13 reverse primers for TCR Jbeta segments was used in the multiplex PCR. The CDR3 region of rearranged TCR beta genes was amplified from genomic DNA with a multiplex PCR assay. The amplified TCR beta libraries were sequenced on the Illumina HiSeq System as 87-base-pair reads. As for the original processing: In a later analysis, 80 million or so unique TCR beta chains were counted across the roughly 670 repertoires, and roughly 11 million of these chains were shared by at least two donors. Raw reads were error-corrected and collapsed into unique sequences with a nearest-neighbor algorithm that merged closely related sequences to remove PCR and sequencing errors. Alignment of CDR3 sequences to IMGT reference sequences was used to assign V, D and J gene segments. Each retained sequence needed at least a six-nucleotide match to both a V gene segment and a J gene segment. A rearrangement was called productive if the CDR3 had no stop codons and remained in frame with V and J, and every other rearrangement was called non-productive. CDR3 was defined according to IMGT convention as the region running from the second conserved V-encoded cysteine to the conserved J-encoded phenylalanine. In an earlier analysis of around 640 of the donors, sequences lacking an unambiguous match to a single V gene segment were excluded. In an earlier analysis of approximately 610 of the donors, V segments were called functional above 56.7% productive rearrangements and were called segregating when the between-donor standard deviation exceeded 5%. A statistical classification framework was built to diagnose cytomegalovirus status from the catalog of TCR beta chain sequences. V and J gene assignment, in a later analysis, came from comparing TCR nucleotide sequences with IMGT/GENE-DB human TR gene sequences. A later analysis assigned CDR3 sequences and most-parsimonious VDJ recombination scenarios with the TCRdist pipeline. In a later analysis, every TCR beta chain was defined by the combination of its CDR3 amino acid sequence and its V-gene family, and reads without a unique V-gene family were dropped. A later analysis removed 592 highly shared, low-generation-probability nucleotide sequences to deal with suspected cross-contamination and a sequencing artifact. For each public chain, a later analysis derived a clonal expansion index from normalized ranks of inferred template counts within each repertoire. In a later analysis, generation probabilities were computed with a VDJ recombination model fitted to out-of-frame rearrangements, and the resulting probabilities were checked against IGoR. In a later analysis, hypergeometric tests were used to score TCR-TCR, TCR-HLA and TCR-CMV co-occurrence, with a repertoire-size bias correction applied to TCR pairs. A later analysis estimated false discovery rates by permuting HLA or CMV assignments 20 times. In a later analysis, co-occurring TCRs were grouped using DBSCAN, with TCRdist sequence similarity added in when clustering inside HLA-allele-positive subsets. Repertoires with fewer than 30,000 or more than 120,000 public chains were left out of co-occurrence clustering, as were about 5 repertoires with anomalous nucleotide sharing. Held by TCRdb, this immuneACCESS table contains in-frame sequences only and omits some clones. Under half of the omission traces to an unresolved V gene where checked; the cause of the rest is unknown. The V and J calls and clone size come from that table; D and trimming were worked out from the DNA. The sample includes around 110,000 clones, with about four fifths observed a single time. Together, the top ten hold about 3.9% of the sample.

The material sequenced was PBMCs. The clonotype was recovered from a woman under 40 in good health and CMV-seronegative. The chain employs TRBV28 and TRBJ1-1; no confident D gene assignment can be made. In nucleotide form, the sequence is TGTGCCAGCAGTCCCAGGATGAACACTGAAGCTTTCTTT. Its protein reads: CASSPRMNTEAFF.